The 28 T cell receptor beta chains below were found in one sample sequenced in a study of PD-1 blockade in classical Hodgkin lymphoma (dated by TCRdb to the early 2020s). According to the study, the label for this sample's time point signals: cycle 1 day 1 (C1D1), immediately before nivolumab initiation. Every trial patient had relapsed following autologous stem cell transplantation, and prior brentuximab vedotin exposure was what differed among cohorts A, B and C. Library method: the immunoSEQ multiplex PCR assay. Entries here come from immuneACCESS through TCRdb and include only in-frame sequences with V and J called. Some clones fail to appear in such tables; in the studies checked, an unresolved V gene covers under half of the shortfall, and the cause of the remainder is unknown. The sample table records roughly 25,000 clones; 60% to 80% of these occur just once. The ten largest clonotypes hold 6% to 8.5% of the sample.

This specimen consisted of peripheral blood mononuclear cells (PBMCs), obtained at baseline. The receptors were sampled from a human donor with classical Hodgkin lymphoma.

The chain employs TRBV5-6 and TRBJ2-5; D gene uncertain. V was trimmed by 2 bases and J by 7 bases, leaving 12 bases between them. This CDR3 contains 13 residues. Germline V gives CDR1 SGHDT, CDR2 YYEEEE. The CDR3 nucleotides read TGTGCCAGCAGCTTCGACGAGAGAGGGACCCAGTACTTC. It codes for CASSFDERGTQYF.

The rearrangement joins TRBV15 to TRBJ2-3; D unclear. Between the trimmed V and J ends, which lost 6 bases and 6 bases, there was a span of 10 bases. The CDR3 covers 12 residues. The V gene's germline CDR1 is LNHNV and CDR2 YYDKDF (reference sequence). CDR3 residues: CATRRTGDTQYF. CDR3 nucleotides: TGTGCCACCAGAAGAACCGGGGATACGCAGTATTTT.

This chain joins TRBV7-2 and TRBJ2-3; TRBD1 matches at 7 bases. This CDR3 contains 14 residues. Germline V gene lookup returns CDR1 SGHTA and CDR2 FQGNSA. V dropped 3 bases and J dropped 5; count of bases not matched to a gene: 5. CDR3 amino acids: CASSLTGQGDTQYF. CDR3 DNA: TGTGCCAGCAGCTTGACAGGGCAGGGAGATACGCAGTATTTT.

V and J are TRBV5-4 and TRBJ1-6; 9 nucleotides align to TRBD1. CDR3 length equals 14 residues. Per germline, CDR1 SGHNT and CDR2 YYREEE (reference sequence). V lost 5 bases to trimming and J lost 9 bases; unmatched junction nucleotides: 6. In DNA, the CDR3 is TGTGCCAGCAGGCGACAGGGGGTAGGTTCACCCCTCCACTTT. Its protein product is CASRRQGVGSPLHF.

This rearrangement joins TRBV7-9 to TRBJ2-5; D is possibly TRBD1 or TRBD2 (5 bases each). V was shortened by 3 bases and J by 1 base, with 9 bases between the two germline ends. Germline lookup yields CDR1 SEHNR and CDR2 FQNEAQ (reference sequence). The CDR3 length is 14 residues. CDR3 DNA sequence: TGTGCCAGCAGCTTTAGGGGAGTCCAAGAGACCCAGTACTTC. Protein sequence: CASSFRGVQETQYF.

This clone was observed a single time. The chain is built from TRBV27 and TRBJ2-5; maybe TRBD2 (5 bases). The germline CDR1 and CDR2 sequences are MNHEY and SMNVEV (reference sequence). V gave up 3 bases and J gave up 1 base, with 24 bases separating them. The CDR3 runs 19 residues. Here the CDR3 DNA reads TGTGCCAGCAGTTTGGCTCCCAGCGGAGGCCTCCAAGGCCAAGAGACCCAGTACTTC. This sequence encodes CASSLAPSGGLQGQETQYF.

The chain recombines TRBV18 with TRBJ2-2; the D gene is possibly TRBD1 (5 bases). Trimming took off 6 bases at V and 7 bases at J, with 12 bases between the two ends. This CDR3 is built from 13 residues. Germline V gives CDR1 KGHSH, CDR2 LQKENI. DNA for the CDR3: TGTGCCAGCTCCGGAAGAAGGGGCGGGGAGCTGTTTTTT. It yields the protein CASSGRRGGELFF.

The gene calls are TRBV2 and TRBJ1-1; TRBD1 is a possible D gene (6 bases). The germline V gene encodes CDR1 SNHLY and CDR2 FYNNEI. The CDR3 spans 11 residues. Trimming removed 9 bases from V and 5 bases from J, with 10 bases in between. CDR3 nucleotide sequence: TGTGCCAGTCAGGGGCCAACTGAAGCTTTCTTT. It yields the protein CASQGPTEAFF.

V and J are TRBV10-3 and TRBJ2-7, with 9 bases aligning to TRBD2. Germline-derived CDR1 and CDR2 are ENHRY and SYGVKD. After removal of 4 bases from V and 0 bases from J, the junction contained 4 bases not matched to a gene. CDR3 length: 15 residues. The DNA for the CDR3 is TGTGCCATCAGTGGGCGGGGGGGCGGCTCCTACGAGCAGTACTTC. This translates into CAISGRGGGSYEQYF.

This clone turned up a few times. The V and J genes are TRBV11-2 and TRBJ2-7; D not resolved. The V end was cut by 0 bases, the J end by 3 bases, with 3 bases between. The CDR3 length is 12 residues. From germline, CDR1 is SGHAT and CDR2 FQNNGV. CDR3 sequence: CASSLEGYEQYF. The DNA of the CDR3 is TGTGCCAGCAGCTTAGAAGGCTACGAGCAGTACTTC. Based on the CDR3 plus reference TRBV11-2 and TRBJ2-7, the full variable domain is EAGVAQSPRYKIIEKRQSVAFWCNPISGHATLYWYQQILGQGPKLLIQFQNNGVVDDSQLPKDRFSAERLKGVDSTLKIQPAKLEDSAVYLCASSLEGYEQYFGPGTRLTVT.

This clone occurred once. The J gene is TRBJ2-3, the V gene TRBV9; maybe TRBD1 (6 bases). V was trimmed by 2 bases and J by 2 bases, leaving 18 bases between them. CDR1 and CDR2 from the germline V gene are SGDLS and YYNGEE. The CDR3 consists of 17 residues. CDR3 loop: CASSVRTEPLFTDTQYF. In nucleotides, the CDR3 is TGTGCCAGCAGCGTCCGGACAGAGCCCTTATTCACAGATACGCAGTATTTT.

This clone occurred once. This chain joins TRBV18 and TRBJ2-5, with D unresolved. Germline V gene sequence: CDR1 KGHSH, CDR2 LQKENI. The V end was cut by 1 base, the J end by 3 bases, with 9 bases between. The CDR3 is 14 amino acids. CDR3 nucleotides: TGTGCCAGCTCACCACGTTTGCAGAAAGAGACCCAGTACTTC. Amino acid sequence: CASSPRLQKETQYF.

The chain combines TRBV2 with TRBJ2-7; 8 bases align to TRBD1. The CDR3 consists of 13 residues. The junction had 4 bases not matched to a gene; V was cut back by 3 bases and J by 6 bases. Germline CDR1 is SNHLY and CDR2 is FYNNEI. CDR3 protein: CASSEGQASEQYF. Here the CDR3 DNA reads TGTGCCAGCAGTGAGGGACAGGCTAGCGAGCAGTACTTC.

The V gene is TRBV4-2, the J gene TRBJ2-5, with TRBD2 matching over 7 bases. This CDR3 is built from 14 residues. Trimming cost V 1 base and J 5 bases; bases outside gene matches: 4. Germline CDR1 and CDR2: LGHNA and YNFKEQ. CDR3 protein: CASSQVTSRETQYF. CDR3 DNA: TGTGCCAGCAGCCAAGTGACTAGCCGGGAGACCCAGTACTTC.

V and J are TRBV29-1 and TRBJ2-2; 8 positions agree with TRBD1. The CDR3 totals 14 residues. Trimming at V came to 7 bases and at J to 1 base, leaving 5 bases not matched to a gene. Germline V gene data show CDR1 as SQVTM and CDR2 as ANQGSEA. The CDR3 DNA reads as TGCAGCGGCACCGGGACAGGGAACACCGGGGAGCTGTTTTTT. It is translated as CSGTGTGNTGELFF.

The chain has TRBV7-2 and TRBJ2-7, with TRBD1 matching over 12 bases. CDR1 is SGHTA and CDR2 is FQGNSA in the germline V gene. V dropped 5 bases and J dropped 7; count of bases not matched to a gene: 12. The CDR3 length is 16 residues. The DNA for the CDR3 is TGTGCCAGCAGCAAAGTAGGGACAGGGGGCGCGGGGGAGCAGTACTTC. This encodes CASSKVGTGGAGEQYF.

This clone came up a few times. The chain links TRBV11-2 to TRBJ2-2; D unclear. The CDR3 runs 16 residues. CDR1 and CDR2 from the germline V gene are SGHAT and FQNNGV. Trimming stripped 1 base from V and 3 bases from J, with 12 bases between. CDR3 DNA: TGTGCCAGCAGCTTAGTTCTTGGGTCCGACACCGGGGAGCTGTTTTTT. It specifies CASSLVLGSDTGELFF.

The chain joins TRBV7-2 to TRBJ2-1; D remains ambiguous. Germline values: CDR1 SGHTA, CDR2 FQGNSA. Trimming stripped 6 bases from V and 0 bases from J, with 9 bases between. The CDR3 is 14 amino acids. This chain's CDR3 is CASRTFSSYNEQFF. In DNA form, the CDR3 reads TGTGCCAGCAGAACCTTCAGCTCCTACAATGAGCAGTTCTTC.

This clone was seen more than once but under ten times. This rearrangement joins TRBV5-1 to TRBJ2-5, with D unresolved. From germline, CDR1 is SGHRS and CDR2 YFSETQ. Deletions cut 9 bases from V and 3 bases from J, with 21 bases between. This CDR3 region has 15 residues. This CDR3 reads CATAVTSIYEETQYF. The CDR3, as DNA: TGCGCCACCGCGGTTACCTCTATCTATGAAGAGACCCAGTACTTC. Drawing the rest from reference TRBV5-1 and TRBJ2-5, the complete variable domain is KAGVTQTPRYLIKTRGQQVTLSCSPISGHRSVSWYQQTPGQGLQFLFEYFSETQRNKGNFPGRFSGRQFSNSRSEMNVSTLELGDSALYLCATAVTSIYEETQYFGPGTRLLVL.

The V call is TRBV7-8, the J call TRBJ1-2; D may be TRBD1 (5 bases). The CDR3 runs to 15 residues. Germline V gene lookup returns CDR1 SGHVS and CDR2 FQNEAQ. V lost 3 bases to trimming and J lost 5 bases, with 16 bases between them. CDR3 sequence (DNA): TGTGCCAGCAGCTTTTCGACAGTTGGAGTGTATGGCTACACCTTC. It specifies CASSFSTVGVYGYTF.

This chain uses TRBV25-1 with TRBJ2-3, with D maybe TRBD2 (5 bases). Germline V CDR1 and CDR2: MGHDK, SYGVNS. V was pared by 7 bases and J by 5 bases, with 7 bases between. The CDR3 has 11 residues. The CDR3 region is CASIAGDTQYF. In DNA, the CDR3 is TGTGCCAGCATCGCGGGAGATACGCAGTATTTT.

The genes are TRBV7-9 and TRBJ1-3; D is ambiguous. There are 15 residues in the CDR3. Germline CDR1 and CDR2: SEHNR and FQNEAQ (reference sequence). The ends were cut back, 5 bases at V and 2 bases at J, with 13 bases in the middle. CDR3 sequence: CASSPPDLAGNTIYF. CDR3 DNA sequence: TGTGCCAGCAGCCCCCCGGACCTGGCTGGAAACACCATATATTTT.

This chain connects TRBV20-1 to TRBJ2-3; no reliable D call. This CDR3 contains 11 residues. CDR1 is DFQATT, CDR2 SNEGSKA, per germline (reference sequence). V was shortened by 2 bases and J by 6 bases, with 6 bases between the two germline ends. Here the CDR3 reads CSARTQDTQYF. CDR3 coding DNA: TGCAGTGCTAGAACCCAGGATACGCAGTATTTT.

This clone was seen a few times. The chain links TRBV19 to TRBJ2-4; 16 bases map to TRBD2. This CDR3 spans 16 amino acids. V was pared by 4 bases and J by 7 bases, with 4 bases of the junction left unmatched. Germline lookup yields CDR1 LNHDA and CDR2 SQIVND (reference sequence). The chain's CDR3 is CASSTGLAGGRNIQYF. The CDR3 DNA sequence: TGTGCCAGTAGTACGGGACTAGCGGGGGGGCGGAACATTCAGTACTTC. Full variable domain (rest looked up from reference TRBV19 and TRBJ2-4): DGGITQSPKYLFRKEGQNVTLSCEQNLNHDAMYWYRQDPGQGLRLIYYSQIVNDFQKGDIAEGYSVSREKKESFPLTVTSAQKNPTAFYLCASSTGLAGGRNIQYFGAGTRLSVL.

The V call is TRBV11-1, the J call TRBJ2-6; D remains unclear. V was pared by 3 bases and J by 1 base, with 10 bases between. CDR1 is SGHAT, CDR2 FQDESV, per germline (reference sequence). This CDR3 contains 16 residues. The chain's CDR3 is CASSLLLISGANVLTF. The CDR3 bases are TGTGCCAGCAGCTTGCTTCTGATATCTGGGGCCAACGTCCTGACTTTC.

CDR3 DNA sequence: TGTGCCAGCAGCGTAGACACAGCCCCGTACAATGAGCAGTTCTTC. Translation gives CASSVDTAPYNEQFF. The chain links TRBV9 to TRBJ2-1; D is unclear. The V gene's germline CDR1 is SGDLS and CDR2 YYNGEE. Trimming took 0 bases from V and 4 from J, leaving 11 bases between them. The CDR3 has 15 amino acids.

The chain couples TRBV27 to TRBJ1-4; possible D gene TRBD1, 5 bases. This CDR3 comprises 15 residues. Germline values: CDR1 MNHEY, CDR2 SMNVEV (reference sequence). Trimming took off 3 bases at V and 5 bases at J, with 13 bases between the two ends. The CDR3 protein is CASSFGRWGNEKLFF. Written as DNA, the CDR3 is TGTGCCAGCAGTTTTGGGAGGTGGGGGAATGAAAAACTGTTTTTT.

The chain has TRBV7-9 and TRBJ1-2; 10 positions match TRBD1. Trimming cost V 3 bases and J 6 bases; bases outside gene matches: 10. There are 16 residues in the CDR3. The germline CDR1 and CDR2 sequences are SEHNR and FQNEAQ (reference sequence). The CDR3 region is CASSFTKGQGKNGYTF. The CDR3 DNA sequence: TGTGCCAGCAGCTTCACGAAGGGACAGGGGAAGAATGGCTACACCTTC.